Below, 15 T cell receptor beta chains from the same sample are listed, as sequenced in a study of chemoradiotherapy in HPV16-positive cancers. Method: immunoSEQ multiplex PCR; TCRdb's copy keeps in-frame clones and lacks some. The repertoire holds 65,000 to 80,000 clones, with approximately 91% as singletons. The sequences come from blood, collected from a patient who underwent chemoradiotherapy. The source of these receptors is a human donor with HPV-associated anogenital cancer.

The chain carries TRBV19 and TRBJ2-1, with 8 bases that match TRBD2. The CDR3 runs to 13 residues. Germline CDR1 and CDR2: LNHDA and SQIVND (reference sequence). V trimming: 7 bases; J trimming: 4 bases; junction bases outside the gene matches: 3. CDR3 loop: CASMGTSYNEQFF. CDR3 nucleotide sequence: TGTGCCAGTATGGGGACTAGTTACAATGAGCAGTTCTTC. The whole variable domain, remainder taken from reference TRBV19 and TRBJ2-1, is DGGITQSPKYLFRKEGQNVTLSCEQNLNHDAMYWYRQDPGQGLRLIYYSQIVNDFQKGDIAEGYSVSREKKESFPLTVTSAQKNPTAFYLCASMGTSYNEQFFGPGTRLTVL.

The chain has TRBV7-9 and TRBJ2-7, with D possibly called TRBD1 or TRBD2 (5 bases each). The CDR3 has 13 residues. Germline V CDR1 and CDR2: SEHNR, FQNEAQ (reference sequence). V was pared by 6 bases and J by 7 bases, with 16 bases between. The CDR3 sequence is CASSLGPSKEQYF. The CDR3 DNA reads as TGTGCCAGCAGTTTGGGACCCTCTAAAGAGCAGTACTTC.

The CDR3 loop reads CASSTKVPVQETQYF. Here the CDR3 DNA reads TGTGCCAGCAGCACAAAGGTCCCGGTTCAAGAGACCCAGTACTTC. This sequence joins TRBV28 and TRBJ2-5; D is ambiguous. The ends were cut back, 6 bases at V and 2 bases at J, with 16 bases in the middle. This CDR3 is 15 amino acids long. Germline V gives CDR1 MDHEN, CDR2 SYDVKM.

This rearrangement joins TRBV5-5 to TRBJ2-7, with D perhaps assigned TRBD1 or TRBD2 (6 bases each). Germline V gene sequence: CDR1 SGHKS, CDR2 YYEKEE (reference sequence). The CDR3 contains 14 residues. Trimming removed 5 bases from V and 3 bases from J, with 15 bases in between. The CDR3 sequence is CASREMGGGYEQYF. The CDR3 bases are TGTGCCAGCAGAGAAATGGGGGGCGGCTACGAGCAGTACTTC.

The chain is built from TRBV15 and TRBJ2-1, with D perhaps TRBD2 (5 bases). The CDR3 is 16 residues long. Per the germline V gene, CDR1 is LNHNV and CDR2 is YYDKDF (reference sequence). V lost 5 bases, J lost 0 bases, and 14 bases lay in between. The CDR3 loop reads CATSGQERSSYNEQFF. The CDR3 DNA follows: TGTGCCACCAGCGGCCAGGAGCGGAGCTCCTACAATGAGCAGTTCTTC.

The chain carries TRBV9 and TRBJ2-7; TRBD2 aligns across 8 bases. This CDR3 is built from 14 residues. After removal of 3 bases from V and 4 bases from J, the junction contained 6 bases not matched to a gene. Germline V CDR1 and CDR2: SGDLS, YYNGEE. Here the CDR3 reads CASSATGTRYEQYF. The CDR3 coding sequence is TGTGCCAGCAGCGCTACCGGGACTAGGTACGAGCAGTACTTC.

With regard to this clone: The junction shows a germline mismatch at one end, possibly a read error. V gene TRBV5-8 combines with J gene TRBJ1-2; 8 positions match TRBD1. Germline CDR1 reads SGHTS; CDR2 reads YDEGEE. This CDR3 contains 11 residues. The CDR3: CASSLFGTGKF. The CDR3 DNA follows: TGTGCCAGCAGCTTATTTGGGACAGGAAAATTC.

J is TRBJ2-2 and V is TRBV7-9; D assignment may be TRBD1 or TRBD2 (5 bases each). Trimming took off 2 bases at V and 5 bases at J, with 12 bases between the two ends. CDR3 size: 15 residues. From germline, CDR1 is SEHNR and CDR2 FQNEAQ (reference sequence). CDR3 sequence: CASSLYGTTTGELFF. The CDR3 coding sequence is TGTGCCAGCAGCTTATATGGGACGACAACCGGGGAGCTGTTTTTT.

The V gene is TRBV28, the J gene TRBJ2-7; the D is unclear. CDR3 length: 12 residues. The germline V gene encodes CDR1 MDHEN and CDR2 SYDVKM. V dropped 7 bases and J dropped 5 bases, with 12 bases sitting between them. The CDR3 nucleotides read TGTGCCAGCACCCGAGCCCCCAACGAGCAGTACTTC. Its protein is CASTRAPNEQYF.

The chain links TRBV20-1 to TRBJ2-7; D not resolved. The CDR3 has 11 residues. CDR1 and CDR2 from the germline V gene are DFQATT and SNEGSKA (reference sequence). CDR3 in amino acids: CTCMGSYEQYF. As DNA, the CDR3 is TGCACCTGTATGGGATCCTACGAGCAGTACTTC.

This clone has a single count. The V and J genes are TRBV5-1 and TRBJ1-3; D gene uncertain. This CDR3 has 15 amino acids. Germline CDR1 SGHRS, CDR2 YFSETQ. V was shortened by 1 base and J by 0 bases, with 8 bases between the two germline ends. The CDR3 loop is CASSLWGDSGNTIYF. For the CDR3, the DNA is TGCGCCAGCAGCTTGTGGGGAGACTCTGGAAACACCATATATTTT. Filled out from reference TRBV5-1 and TRBJ1-3, the complete variable domain reads KAGVTQTPRYLIKTRGQQVTLSCSPISGHRSVSWYQQTPGQGLQFLFEYFSETQRNKGNFPGRFSGRQFSNSRSEMNVSTLELGDSALYLCASSLWGDSGNTIYFGEGSWLTVV.

Here the CDR3 reads CASSEFWQFYEQYF. In DNA form, the CDR3 reads TGTGCCAGCAGTGAATTTTGGCAGTTCTACGAGCAGTACTTC. V is TRBV6-1 and J is TRBJ2-7, with D unclear. Germline V gene data show CDR1 as MNHNS and CDR2 as SASEGT. V dropped 2 bases and J dropped 3 bases, with 11 bases sitting between them. The CDR3 consists of 14 residues.

This chain joins TRBV5-1 and TRBJ2-5, with D unclear. CDR1 and CDR2 from the germline V gene are SGHRS and YFSETQ. V lost 3 bases and J lost 1, with 1 base in between. This CDR3 is 11 amino acids long. The CDR3, as DNA: TGCGCCAGCAGCTCCCAAGAGACCCAGTACTTC. Its translation is CASSSQETQYF.

The chain joins TRBV1 to TRBJ2-1. TRBV1 is a pseudogene locus. This CDR3 contains 20 residues. CDR3 sequence (DNA): TGCACCAGCAGCCAAGGGGCTGCGGCTTCACCAATATCATCCTCTAATGAGCAGTTCTTC. Its protein product is CTSSQGAAASPISSSNEQFF.

The gene calls are TRBV6-1 and TRBJ2-3, with D unresolved. Germline V gene lookup returns CDR1 MNHNS and CDR2 SASEGT. CDR3 length: 12 residues. V was trimmed by 3 bases and J by 3 bases, leaving 4 bases between them. This chain's CDR3 is CASSDRTDTQYF. CDR3 nucleotides: TGTGCCAGCAGTGACAGAACAGATACGCAGTATTTT.